The entry below gives a single T cell receptor (beta chain) sequence along with its context. It is unclear where the CDR3 begins or ends on the DNA, so no DNA is shown, and the CDR3 is as TCRdb lists it. The sample is drawn from a study of CD4 and CD8 cells across lung adenocarcinoma regions. Donors had localized lung adenocarcinoma, a non-small cell lung cancer. Per the germline V gene, CDR1 is MNHEY and CDR2 is SMNVEV (reference sequence). The CDR3 region is 17 residues in length, termini included. TCRdb fed the PCR reads into MiXCR, producing one record per CDR3 protein. The top ten clones hold about 90% of a sample with approximately 5,000 distinct CDR3 sequences, roughly 45% of them seen once.

The clonotype comes from a male donor with lung adenocarcinoma. The CD4 and CD8 labels of this study may be unreliable. This chain uses TRBV27 with TRBJ2-2; the table's TRBD2 call for D was not verified on the DNA. What was sequenced was CD8+ T cells from the margin of a lung tumor. The CDR3 loop reads CASSLLGLYVGTGTLYF.